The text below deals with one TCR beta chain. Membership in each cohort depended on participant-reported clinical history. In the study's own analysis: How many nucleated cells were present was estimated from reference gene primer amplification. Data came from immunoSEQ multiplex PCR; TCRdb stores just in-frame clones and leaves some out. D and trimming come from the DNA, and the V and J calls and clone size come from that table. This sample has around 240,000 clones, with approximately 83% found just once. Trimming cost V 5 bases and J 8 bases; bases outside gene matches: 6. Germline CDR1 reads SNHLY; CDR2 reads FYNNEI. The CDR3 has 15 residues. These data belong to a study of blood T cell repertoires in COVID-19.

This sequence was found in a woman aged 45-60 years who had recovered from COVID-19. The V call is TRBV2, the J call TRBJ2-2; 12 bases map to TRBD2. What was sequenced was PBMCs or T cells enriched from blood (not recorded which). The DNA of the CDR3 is TGTGCCAGCAGTCCTGAACTAGCGGGAGGAGGGGAGCTGTTTTTT. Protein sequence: CASSPELAGGGELFF.